Listed below are T cell receptor beta chains from one sample, sequenced in a study of identical twins. TCRdb re-derived calls from the 5' RACE reads in MiXCR, one entry per CDR3 protein. The sample yields approximately 590,000 distinct CDR3 sequences, around 9.6% seen once. The same specimen was also included in a second study, on yellow fever vaccine responses in identical twins.

Sequences were obtained from PBMCs. These receptor sequences come from a woman aged 18-29 years in good health. CDR3s include the opening cysteine and the closing phenylalanine or tryptophan. Each record gives: clone size, V gene, J gene, D gene, CDR3 protein, CDR3 DNA. The D gene is left open where the match is weak. Some rows have no size entry. The others give once, few or many, or a class for an expanded clone.

.,TRBV19,TRBJ1-6,.,CASSTDRVGSPLHF,TGTGCCAGTAGTACCGATCGGGTGGGGTCACCCCTCCACTTT
.,TRBV4-2,TRBJ2-1,.,CASSQTIVQGTFF,TGTGCCAGCAGCCAGACTATTGTCCAGGGGACGTTCTTC
.,TRBV2,TRBJ2-1,TRBD2,CASSEGGTGAGLAAYNEQFF,TGTGCCAGCAGTGAAGGGGGAACCGGGGCGGGACTAGCGGCATACAATGAGCAGTTCTTC
few,TRBV11-2,TRBJ2-7,.,CASSPPFGSFYEQYF,TGTGCCAGCAGCCCCCCCTTCGGGAGTTTTTACGAGCAGTACTTC
.,TRBV6-5,TRBJ2-7,.,CASSSAGFSYEQYF,TGTGCCAGCAGTTCAGCAGGGTTCTCCTACGAGCAGTACTTC
many,TRBV29-1,TRBJ2-1,.,CSVGISSKSDEQFF,TGCAGCGTTGGTATTTCTAGCAAGAGCGATGAGCAGTTCTTC
few,TRBV20-1,TRBJ2-2,TRBD2,CSALIAGVGTGELFF,TGCAGTGCCCTAATAGCGGGAGTTGGCACCGGGGAGCTGTTTTTT
few,TRBV7-9,TRBJ2-7,.,CASSYSGKGFYEQYF,TGTGCCAGCAGCTACTCAGGGAAAGGGTTCTACGAGCAGTACTTC
many,TRBV28,TRBJ1-5,.,CASSLRGVYQPQHF,TGTGCCAGCAGTTTACGGGGGGTTTATCAGCCCCAGCATTTT
.,TRBV30,TRBJ2-7,TRBD2,CAWSSGLQYEQYF,TGTGCCTGGAGTTCGGGACTACAATACGAGCAGTACTTC
.,TRAV18,TRBJ2-3,TRBD2,CTSSPPGLAGGMPDTQYF,TGTACCAGCAGTCCTCCGGGACTAGCGGGAGGGATGCCAGATACGCAGTATTTT
few,TRBV3-1,TRBJ2-1,TRBD2,CASSQGLAGGLRQFF,TGTGCCAGCAGCCAAGGACTAGCGGGGGGGCTGAGGCAGTTCTTC
few,TRBV7-9,TRBJ1-1,.,CASSPIGDSTEAFF,TGTGCCAGCAGCCCAATAGGGGATTCGACTGAAGCTTTCTTT
few,TRBV20-1,TRBJ1-1,TRBD1,CSARNPGTGMNTEAFF,TGCAGTGCTAGAAACCCCGGGACAGGGATGAACACTGAAGCTTTCTTT
few,TRBV7-2,TRBJ2-1,.,CASSLNRAYNEQFF,TGTGCCAGCAGCTTAAACAGGGCCTACAATGAGCAGTTCTTC
few,TRBV5-1,TRBJ2-3,.,CASSLYGRPAPDTQYF,TGCGCCAGCAGCTTGTACGGACGACCCGCCCCAGATACGCAGTATTTT
.,TRBV12-5,TRBJ2-5,TRBD1,CASGPGQLQETQYF,TGTGCTAGTGGTCCGGGACAGCTCCAAGAGACCCAGTACTTC
.,TRBV10-2,TRBJ2-3,TRBD2,CASSGTSGSDHRSSQYF,TGCGCCAGCAGTGGGACTAGCGGGAGTGACCACAGATCATCGCAGTATTTT
.,TRBV10-3,TRBJ2-3,.,CAISEGSWGTFF,TGTGCCATCAGCGAGGGGTCCTGGGGCACTTTTTTT
many,TRBV5-1,TRBJ2-7,.,CASSAGWTLLTEQYF,TGCGCCAGCAGCGCGGGGTGGACTTTACTCACCGAGCAGTACTTC
.,TRBV10-3,TRBJ2-1,TRBD1,CAIRDRGDEQFF,TGTGCCATCAGGGACAGGGGGGACGAGCAGTTCTTC
few,TRBV6-5,TRBJ2-2,.,CASSYSHHGGNTGELFF,TGTGCCAGCAGTTACTCGCATCACGGGGGAAACACCGGGGAGCTGTTTTTT
many,TRBV7-2,TRBJ2-7,.,CASSSDTYEQYF,TGTGCCAGCAGCTCCGACACCTACGAGCAGTACTTC
few,TRBV4-3,TRBJ2-7,.,CASSQDRDSYSYEQYF,TGCGCCAGCAGCCAAGACCGGGATAGCTACTCCTACGAGCAGTACTTC
few,TRBV4-3,TRBJ2-1,.,CASSQDVGQGINEQFF,TGCGCCAGCAGCCAAGATGTCGGGCAGGGAATCAATGAGCAGTTCTTC
few,TRBV29-1,TRBJ2-1,.,CSVEHVYNEQFF,TGCAGCGTTGAACACGTATACAATGAGCAGTTCTTC
.,TRBV30,TRBJ2-1,.,CAGEVDDLSEQFF,TGTGCGGGGGAGGTTGATGATCTAAGTGAGCAGTTCTTC
.,TRBV4-3,TRBJ2-7,.,CASSQAVGASYEQYF,TGCGCCAGCAGCCAAGCCGTGGGAGCCTCCTACGAGCAGTACTTC
many,TRBV20-1,TRBJ1-2,TRBD1,CSARSGGQTWGYTF,TGCAGTGCTAGATCAGGGGGTCAGACGTGGGGCTACACCTTC
many,TRBV12-3/TRBV12-4,TRBJ2-3,TRBD2,CASSPELAGGTDTQYF,TGTGCCAGCAGTCCCGAACTAGCGGGCGGCACAGATACGCAGTATTTT
many,TRBV29-1,TRBJ2-7,.,CSVEENSGYEQYF,TGCAGCGTTGAAGAAAATTCAGGATACGAGCAGTACTTC
many,TRBV5-1,TRBJ2-1,.,CASSLAPGASNEQFF,TGCGCCAGCAGCTTGGCCCCGGGAGCGTCAAATGAGCAGTTCTTC
.,TRBV6-2/TRBV6-3,TRBJ2-5,TRBD2,CASSRSGSRQKTQYF,TGTGCCAGCAGTCGCAGCGGGAGTCGCCAAAAGACCCAGTACTTC
.,TRBV24-1,TRBJ2-2,.,CATSDLTPGELFF,TGTGCCACCAGTGATTTAACCCCCGGGGAGCTGTTTTTT
many,TRBV7-6,TRBJ2-2,TRBD1,CASSLQTGNSYTGELFF,TGTGCCAGCAGCCTCCAGACAGGGAATTCTTACACCGGGGAGCTGTTTTTT
few,TRBV25-1,TRBJ2-5,.,CASSLELDSQETQYF,TGTGCCAGCAGCCTAGAGTTGGACAGCCAAGAGACCCAGTACTTC
few,TRBV28,TRBJ2-7,.,CASSFAHTTYEQYF,TGTGCCAGCAGTTTTGCCCACACGACCTACGAGCAGTACTTC
.,TRBV27,TRBJ2-1,.,CASSLSPPLALLDNEQFF,TGTGCCAGCAGTTTATCGCCCCCGCTAGCCCTCCTAGACAATGAGCAGTTCTTC
many,TRBV27,TRBJ1-4,.,CASSFWGGKLFF,TGTGCCAGCAGTTTCTGGGGTGGAAAACTGTTTTTT
.,TRBV6-2/TRBV6-3,TRBJ2-7,TRBD2,CASSFLGGSHYEQYF,TGTGCCAGCAGCTTCCTCGGGGGGAGCCACTACGAGCAGTACTTC
few,TRBV12-3/TRBV12-4,TRBJ2-1,.,CASSSPAGYNEQFF,TGTGCCAGCAGTTCCCCCGCGGGCTACAATGAGCAGTTCTTC
.,TRBV5-6,TRBJ2-3,TRBD1,CASSPGTGGADTQYF,TGTGCCAGCAGCCCCGGGACAGGGGGAGCAGATACGCAGTATTTT
many,TRBV28,TRBJ2-7,TRBD1,CASSQPGQGSHEQYF,TGTGCCAGCAGTCAACCGGGACAGGGTTCCCACGAGCAGTACTTC
many,TRBV25-1,TRBJ2-2,.,CASSAGKGELFF,TGTGCCAGCAGTGCGGGAAAAGGGGAGCTGTTTTTT
many,TRBV20-1,TRBJ2-5,.,CSARDLGDPQETQYF,TGCAGTGCTAGAGATCTTGGGGACCCCCAAGAGACCCAGTACTTC
many,TRBV6-6,TRBJ2-7,TRBD1,CASSDGTVFQYF,TGTGCCAGCAGTGACGGGACAGTCTTTCAGTACTTC
few,TRBV5-8,TRBJ1-6,.,CACNRQSVYNSPLHF,TGTGCCTGTAACCGACAGAGCGTCTATAATTCACCCCTCCACTTT
.,TRBV20-1,TRBJ2-7,TRBD2,CSAEGRISGGLMGSEQYF,TGCAGTGCGGAGGGACGTATTAGCGGGGGTTTGATGGGTAGCGAGCAGTACTTC
few,TRBV18,TRBJ1-6,TRBD1,CASSLRDRDSPLHF,TGTGCCAGCTCACTCCGGGACAGGGATTCACCCCTCCACTTT
many,TRBV4-1,TRBJ2-7,.,CASSQVKGQSYEQYF,TGCGCCAGCAGCCAAGTAAAGGGTCAGAGTTACGAGCAGTACTTC
.,TRBV2,TRBJ2-7,.,CAGGGFSSYEQYF,TGTGCCGGGGGTGGTTTCAGCTCCTACGAGCAGTACTTC